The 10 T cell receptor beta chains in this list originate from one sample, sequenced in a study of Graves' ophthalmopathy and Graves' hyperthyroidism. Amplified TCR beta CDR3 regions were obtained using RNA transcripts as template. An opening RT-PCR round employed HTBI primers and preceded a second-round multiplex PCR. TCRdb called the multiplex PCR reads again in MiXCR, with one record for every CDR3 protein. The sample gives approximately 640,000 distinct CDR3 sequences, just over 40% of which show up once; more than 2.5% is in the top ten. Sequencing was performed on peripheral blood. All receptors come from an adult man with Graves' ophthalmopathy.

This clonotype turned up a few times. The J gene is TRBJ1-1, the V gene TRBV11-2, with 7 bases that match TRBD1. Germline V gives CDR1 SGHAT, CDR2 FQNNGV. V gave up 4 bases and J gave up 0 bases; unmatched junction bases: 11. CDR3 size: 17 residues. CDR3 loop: CASSSSRGRGLNTEAFF. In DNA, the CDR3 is TGTGCCAGCAGCTCCTCCAGGGGCAGGGGGTTGAACACTGAAGCTTTCTTT.

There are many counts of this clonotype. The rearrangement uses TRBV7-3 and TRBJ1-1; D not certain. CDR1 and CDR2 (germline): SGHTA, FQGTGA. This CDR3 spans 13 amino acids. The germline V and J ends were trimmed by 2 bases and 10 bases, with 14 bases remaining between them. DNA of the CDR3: TGTGCCAGCAGCTTAGTCACGGGCGACCTAGCTTTCTTT. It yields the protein CASSLVTGDLAFF.

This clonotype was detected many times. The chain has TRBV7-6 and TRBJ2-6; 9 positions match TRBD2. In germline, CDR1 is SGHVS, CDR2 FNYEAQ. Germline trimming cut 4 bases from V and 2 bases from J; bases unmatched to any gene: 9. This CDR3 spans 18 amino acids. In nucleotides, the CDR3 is TGTGCCAGCAGCTCGTCAGCGGGAGGAGTCCCTGGGGCCAACGTCCTGACTTTC. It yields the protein CASSSSAGGVPGANVLTF.

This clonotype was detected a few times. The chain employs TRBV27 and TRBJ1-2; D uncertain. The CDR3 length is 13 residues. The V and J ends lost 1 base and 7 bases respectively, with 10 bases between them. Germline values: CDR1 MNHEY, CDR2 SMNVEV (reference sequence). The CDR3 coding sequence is TGTGCCAGCAGTTTATGGACGGGCACTGGCTACACCTTC. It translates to CASSLWTGTGYTF.

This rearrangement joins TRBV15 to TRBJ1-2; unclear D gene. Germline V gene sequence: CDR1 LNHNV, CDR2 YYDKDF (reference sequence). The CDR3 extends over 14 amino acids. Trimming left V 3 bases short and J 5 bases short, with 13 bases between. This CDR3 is CATSSKDRSYGYTF. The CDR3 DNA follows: TGTGCCACCAGCAGCAAAGACCGGTCGTATGGCTACACCTTC.

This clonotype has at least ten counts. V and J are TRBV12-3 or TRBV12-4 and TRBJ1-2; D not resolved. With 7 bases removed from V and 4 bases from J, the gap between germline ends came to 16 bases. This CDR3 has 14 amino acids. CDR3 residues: CASNLLGSSYGYTF. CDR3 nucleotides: TGTGCCAGCAACCTACTTGGCAGCTCCTATGGCTACACCTTC.

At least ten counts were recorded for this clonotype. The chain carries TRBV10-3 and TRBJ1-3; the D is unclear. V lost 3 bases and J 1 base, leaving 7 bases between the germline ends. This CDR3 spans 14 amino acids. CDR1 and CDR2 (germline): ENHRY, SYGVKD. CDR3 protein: CAISDATSGNTIYF. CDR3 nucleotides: TGTGCCATCAGTGACGCAACATCTGGAAACACCATATATTTT.

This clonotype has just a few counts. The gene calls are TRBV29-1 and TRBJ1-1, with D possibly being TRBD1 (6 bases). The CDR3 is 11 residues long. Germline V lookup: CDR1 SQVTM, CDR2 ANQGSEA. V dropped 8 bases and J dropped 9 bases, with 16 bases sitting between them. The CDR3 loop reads CSLLPGEKAFF. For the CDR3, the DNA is TGCAGCTTGTTGCCAGGGGAAAAAGCTTTCTTT.

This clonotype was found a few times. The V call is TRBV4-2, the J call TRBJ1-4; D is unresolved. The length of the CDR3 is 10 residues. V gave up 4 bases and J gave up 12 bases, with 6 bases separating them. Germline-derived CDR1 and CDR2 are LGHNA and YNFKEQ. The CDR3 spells CASSPEELFF. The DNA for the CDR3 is TGTGCCAGCAGCCCCGAAGAACTGTTTTTT.

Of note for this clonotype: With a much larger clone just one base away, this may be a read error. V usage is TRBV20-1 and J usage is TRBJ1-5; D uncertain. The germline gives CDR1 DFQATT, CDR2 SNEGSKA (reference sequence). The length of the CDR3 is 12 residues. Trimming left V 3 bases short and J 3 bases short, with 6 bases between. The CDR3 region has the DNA TGCAGTGCTAGGGGCACCAATCAGCCCCAGCATTTT. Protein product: CSARGTNQPQHF.